The text below deals with one T cell receptor (beta chain). The antigen remains undetermined. The time point here: week 35, safety follow-up. What each vaccine dose contained was 300 ug of mutant IDH1 20-mer peptide, accompanied by topical imiquimod. Repertoires were generated with immunoSEQ multiplex PCR, while TCRdb's copy carries only in-frame clones and drops some. The top ten hold 4.7% of the sample, which has 50,000 to 70,000 clones, around 74% seen once. This specimen comes from a study of a mutant IDH1 vaccine in newly diagnosed glioma. Study details: There were about 60% males and roughly 38% females among treated patients, whose mean age was about 38 years.

The CDR3 spans 14 residues. The V end was cut by 6 bases, the J end by 0 bases, with 15 bases between. Germline lookup yields CDR1 GTSNPN and CDR2 SVGIG (reference sequence). The source of this sequence is a man in his fifties or sixties with glioma. This chain uses TRBV30 with TRBJ2-7, with D tentatively TRBD1 or TRBD2 (5 bases each). Source: PBMCs, taken from a glioma patient whose treatment included an IDH1 peptide vaccine. The CDR3 bases are TGTGCCTGTCAAGAGGGACCTAGCTCCTACGAGCAGTACTTC. Amino acids: CACQEGPSSYEQYF.